These T cell receptor beta chains were read from a single sample in a study of memory CD4+ T cells and cytomegalovirus serostatus. Assay: immunoSEQ multiplex PCR; the TCRdb copy retains only in-frame clones and omits some. The data contain tens of thousands of clones, roughly 80% of them singletons. Sequences were obtained from memory CD4+ T cells from blood. Source of these receptors: an adult in good health and CMV-seronegative. Both conserved end residues are trimmed from each CDR3.

j_call	v_call	cdr3_aa
TRBJ2-6	TRBV23-1	ASSRGTGANVLT
TRBJ2-2	TRBV4-2	ASSQDGTSGGTGELF
TRBJ1-1	TRBV11-1	ATGRGNTEAF
TRBJ2-5	TRBV5-1	ASSFAPVGTGETQY
TRBJ1-1	TRBV9	ASSVEGNTEAF
TRBJ2-6	TRBV7-9	ASRHGSYHPGANVLT
TRBJ1-6	TRBV7-2	ASSLRQGSNSPLH
TRBJ1-5	TRBV6-6	ASRDRGSESNQPQH
TRBJ1-1	TRBV30	AWNENTEAF
TRBJ1-1	TRBV18	ASSPPLGGQTEAF
TRBJ1-5	TRBV18	ASSPSTGPAVPQH
TRBJ2-5	TRBV4-1	ASSDIAGPGTQY
TRBJ1-2	TRBV6-1	ASTFNYGYT
TRBJ2-6	TRBV30	AWRRFIAGANVLT
TRBJ2-1	TRBV6-5	ASSFRGSSSYNEQF